One TCR beta chain is described in this entry. Its specific antigen is unknown. No quality values exist for individual bases; no much larger clone is one base distant. The data stem from a study of OX40 agonist ivuxolimab in advanced cancers. Looking at the study overall: Ivuxolimab was an agonistic, fully human IgG2 monoclonal antibody directed against OX40 (CD134), a costimulatory receptor. Intravenous ivuxolimab was administered to patients every 2 weeks at six dose levels: 0.01, 0.1, 0.3, 1.5, 3 and 10 mg/kg. Among the approximately 50 dose-escalation patients, roughly 20 had hepatocellular carcinoma, 15 or so melanoma, 9 renal cell carcinoma and 9 head and neck cancer. In the dose-escalation cohort, 70% to 85% of patients were male, and the mean age was roughly 60 years, with a range of about 20 to 79. Prior anti-PD-1, anti-PD-L1 or anti-CTLA-4 therapy was permitted, and checkpoint inhibitors had been received by 30% to 40% of dose-escalation patients. Partial responses were achieved by three dose-escalation patients, of whom one had hepatocellular carcinoma and two had cutaneous melanoma. The purpose of peripheral TCRbeta sequencing was to test whether ivuxolimab changed TCR sequence diversity and led to clonal T-cell expansion. The monotherapy dose-escalation portion (N of about 50 patients) of the phase I ivuxolimab trial is reported in the paper. Overall results and qualifications from the work: The antigen specificity of the clonally expanded peripheral T cells was not determined. Low levels of normalized T-cell clonal expansion were also seen in some patients who did not respond. Clonal expansion of both CD4+ and CD8+ blood T cells was observed from baseline to week 6 at doses 0.1 to 3.0 mg/kg. After ivuxolimab, expanded clones were on average more numerous among CD8+ T cells than among CD4+ T cells. In the 0.1-3.0 mg/kg groups, partial responders were among the patients with the lowest normalized peripheral clonal expansion, particularly in CD8+ T cells.

The V and J ends are trimmed by 6 bases and 5 bases, leaving 22 bases between them. The germline V gene (reference sequence) gives CDR1 as MNHEY and CDR2 as SMNVEV. The CDR3 starts with the cysteine, ends with the phenylalanine, and has 16 residues. Only the CDR3 part of the read is kept: 48 bases, read in frame from the first base. Genomic DNA was isolated from the sorted cells so that the TCRbeta CDR3 region could be sequenced. TCRbeta CDR3 regions were sequenced using the immunoSEQ Assay. TCRdb retrieved this table from immuneACCESS and kept in-frame rearrangements only. Not all clones are present; in checked studies, unresolved V genes account for under half, and no reason is known for the remainder. This sample lists around 72,000 clones; 75% to 90% were detected once. The ten largest clones represent 0.85% to 1% of the sample. The trial excluded patients who had a history of autoimmune disease or who were on systemic immunosuppression. In every dose cohort, peripheral blood was drawn for TCR sequencing at baseline, cycle 4 day 1, and cycle 7 day 1. The samples were drawn from a first-in-human, open-label, multicenter phase I dose-escalation trial of ivuxolimab. Adults with locally advanced or metastatic melanoma, renal cell, hepatocellular, or head and neck squamous cell carcinoma were enrolled in the trial. Before TCR sequencing, CD4+ T cells and CD8+ T cells from peripheral blood were sorted into separate populations.

The chain was built from TRBV27 and TRBJ1-2; the D gene is perhaps TRBD1, on 6 matching bases. The receptor was isolated from an adult with an advanced solid tumor such as melanoma, head and neck, liver or kidney cancer. The sample in question was CD4+ or CD8+ T cells sorted from blood, obtained in a trial of the OX40 agonist ivuxolimab. The nucleotides read TGTGCCAGCAGCTTGGGGGGCGGGAACGGCCGGTATGGCTACACCTTC. It is translated as CASSLGGGNGRYGYTF.